One sample yielded the 26 T cell receptor beta chains listed below, sequenced in a study of cytomegalovirus exposure and HLA in healthy donors. The PCR used 60 Vbeta and 13 Jbeta primers. Some clones are missing from TCRdb's copy, which holds only in-frame ones; the method was immunoSEQ multiplex PCR. The data hold around 150,000 clones, with about 79% observed a single time. Sequencing was done on a sample of PBMCs. These TCRs come from a male donor in good health and CMV-seronegative.

The gene calls are TRBV4-2 and TRBJ2-3; perhaps TRBD2 as D (7 bases). Trimming removed 2 bases from V and 1 base from J, with 13 bases in between. Germline CDR1 LGHNA, CDR2 YNFKEQ. The length of the CDR3 is 16 residues. This CDR3 is CASSQPGGGGTDTQYF. The CDR3 coding sequence is TGTGCCAGCAGCCAACCTGGAGGGGGGGGCACAGATACGCAGTATTTT.

This clone was seen only a few times. V gene TRBV5-4 combines with J gene TRBJ2-7, with 7 bases that match TRBD2. The CDR3 contains 14 residues. Germline loops: CDR1 SGHNT, CDR2 YYREEE (reference sequence). J lost 2 bases, V lost 5 bases, and 7 bases had no gene match. This chain's CDR3 is CASSVVGGTYEQYF. In DNA form, the CDR3 reads TGTGCCAGCAGTGTGGTGGGGGGGACCTACGAGCAGTACTTC.

The chain uses TRBV29-1 and TRBJ2-2; the D gene is possibly TRBD2 (6 bases). V lost 3 bases and J lost 1, with 12 bases in between. The CDR3 consists of 15 residues. Germline assignment: CDR1 SQVTM and CDR2 ANQGSEA. The CDR3 sequence: CSVEEGILNTGELFF. The CDR3 bases are TGCAGCGTTGAGGAGGGAATTTTGAACACCGGGGAGCTGTTTTTT.

Concerning this clone: The junction does not match germline at one end; this may be a read error. The CDR3 DNA sequence: TGTTCCAGCAGCTCCATCCTGGCGGGCCCACCCTACGAGCAGTACTTC. It translates to CSSSSILAGPPYEQYF. V usage is TRBV7-9 and J usage is TRBJ2-7; D perhaps matches TRBD2 (5 bases). Germline CDR1 reads SEHNR; CDR2 reads FQNEAQ (reference sequence). The CDR3 is 16 amino acids.

The rearrangement uses TRBV5-1 and TRBJ2-2; D not certain. The V and J ends lost 0 bases and 5 bases respectively, with 14 bases between them. This CDR3 spans 16 amino acids. Germline CDR1 reads SGHRS; CDR2 reads YFSETQ. This CDR3 is CASSLVPAFGTGELFF. Written as DNA, the CDR3 is TGCGCCAGCAGCTTGGTACCTGCTTTCGGGACCGGGGAGCTGTTTTTT.

V is TRBV5-4 and J is TRBJ2-1; D gene ambiguous. There are 12 residues in the CDR3. CDR1 and CDR2 (germline): SGHNT, YYREEE (reference sequence). Trimming cost V 1 base and J 7 bases, with 6 bases left between them. The CDR3 loop reads CASSLFNNEQFF. The CDR3 DNA reads TGTGCCAGCAGCTTGTTTAATAATGAGCAGTTCTTC.

This rearrangement joins TRBV5-1 to TRBJ1-1; 7 bases fit TRBD1. The length of the CDR3 is 14 residues. Germline V gene data show CDR1 as SGHRS and CDR2 as YFSETQ. With 0 bases clipped from V and 5 bases from J, the junction kept 4 bases outside the gene matches. CDR3 residues: CASSLGGGPTEAFF. The CDR3 DNA reads TGCGCCAGCAGCTTGGGAGGGGGCCCTACTGAAGCTTTCTTT.

The gene calls are TRBV11-1 and TRBJ2-5, with 14 bases identical to TRBD2. The J call may be wrong; the DNA end is better matched by TRBJ2-7. The germline V gene encodes CDR1 SGHAT and CDR2 FQDESV (reference sequence). The CDR3 spans 15 residues. In DNA form, the CDR3 reads TGTGCCAGCAGCGTGGGACTAGCGGGAGTCGACGAGCAGTACTTC. Amino acids: CASSVGLAGVDEQYF.

This chain joins TRBV7-2 and TRBJ1-1, with D possibly being TRBD1 (5 bases). Per the germline V gene, CDR1 is SGHTA and CDR2 is FQGNSA. The V and J ends lost 5 bases and 6 bases respectively, with 16 bases between them. The CDR3 extends over 14 amino acids. The chain's CDR3 is CASSLVSIRAEAFF. The DNA for the CDR3 is TGTGCCAGCAGCCTTGTAAGTATCAGGGCTGAAGCTTTCTTT.

This clone was recorded a few times. The chain combines TRBV2 with TRBJ2-5, with D unresolved. The germline V gene encodes CDR1 SNHLY and CDR2 FYNNEI. Trimming stripped 4 bases from V and 4 bases from J, with 13 bases between. CDR3 length: 14 residues. CDR3 region: CASSASMPVETQYF. The CDR3 bases are TGTGCCAGCAGTGCATCCATGCCGGTAGAGACCCAGTACTTC.

This chain uses TRBV18 with TRBJ2-7; 9 nucleotides agree with TRBD2. This CDR3 contains 18 residues. Germline assignment: CDR1 KGHSH and CDR2 LQKENI. Germline trimming cut 2 bases from V and 0 bases from J; bases unmatched to any gene: 11. In DNA form, the CDR3 reads TGTGCCAGCTCACCAACAGCAAGAGCGGGGGGTAGCTCCTACGAGCAGTACTTC. This sequence encodes CASSPTARAGGSSYEQYF.

This chain links TRBV7-2 with TRBJ1-1, with D tentatively TRBD1 (6 bases). Germline loops: CDR1 SGHTA, CDR2 FQGNSA. CDR3 length: 14 amino acids. V was trimmed by 3 bases and J by 7 bases, leaving 15 bases between them. In DNA, the CDR3 is TGTGCCAGCAGCTTCTCTAGGGGGATCGTTGAAGCTTTCTTT. Encoded protein: CASSFSRGIVEAFF.

The chain is built from TRBV27 and TRBJ2-3, with 12 bases lining up with TRBD2. Looked up from germline, CDR1 is MNHEY and CDR2 is SMNVEV (reference sequence). The CDR3 contains 18 residues. The J segment lost 2 bases and the V segment lost 2 bases, leaving 8 bases of the junction unmatched. Here the CDR3 reads CASSLGLTSGGLTDTQYF. The CDR3 nucleotides are TGTGCCAGCAGTTTAGGCCTTACTAGCGGGGGGCTCACAGATACGCAGTATTTT.

V gene TRBV4-1 combines with J gene TRBJ1-5; TRBD1 might be the D (5 bases). Germline V CDR1 and CDR2: MGHRA, YSYEKL. The CDR3 covers 15 residues. The germline V and J ends were trimmed by 2 bases and 2 bases, with 10 bases remaining between them. CDR3 region: CASSQTIQGNQPQHF. The CDR3 nucleotides read TGCGCCAGCAGCCAAACGATACAGGGCAATCAGCCCCAGCATTTT.

The chain combines TRBV5-4 with TRBJ2-5; weak D call: TRBD1 (5 bases). The V end lost 4 bases, the J end lost 11 bases, and 18 bases lay between the germline ends. The CDR3 runs to 13 residues. Germline V gene data show CDR1 as SGHNT and CDR2 as YYREEE (reference sequence). The CDR3: CASSRLIQTEQYF. CDR3 bases: TGTGCCAGCAGCCGATTAATACAGACAGAGCAGTACTTC.

This chain joins TRBV7-2 and TRBJ2-1; 13 bases align to TRBD2. Germline V gene lookup returns CDR1 SGHTA and CDR2 FQGNSA. Germline trimming cut 3 bases from V and 2 bases from J; bases unmatched to any gene: 1. The length of the CDR3 is 16 residues. The CDR3 DNA reads TGTGCCAGCAGCTTGGGGACTAGCGGGGCCTACAATGAGCAGTTCTTC. Translated: CASSLGTSGAYNEQFF.

The chain uses TRBV10-3 and TRBJ2-7; D possibly corresponds to TRBD2 (6 bases). From germline, CDR1 is ENHRY and CDR2 SYGVKD. CDR3 length: 15 amino acids. V lost 4 bases and J lost 1, with 14 bases in between. As DNA, the CDR3 is TGTGCCATCAGTGGCGACGGGACTTCTTCCTACGAGCAGTACTTC. Translating it yields CAISGDGTSSYEQYF.

The chain carries TRBV7-9 and TRBJ2-1; 8 positions match TRBD1. The V segment lost 4 bases and the J segment 8 bases; nucleotides outside the gene matches: 10. The CDR3 covers 15 residues. CDR1 and CDR2 (germline): SEHNR, FQNEAQ (reference sequence). In DNA form, the CDR3 reads TGTGCCAGCAGCTCCGGACAGGGAGGTGAACATGAGCAGTTCTTC. It specifies CASSSGQGGEHEQFF.

The chain carries TRBV7-6 and TRBJ2-5, with 9 positions matching TRBD1. The J call may be mistaken, given a closer DNA end match to TRBJ2-7. Germline CDR1 is SGHVS and CDR2 is FNYEAQ. The CDR3 is made up of 16 amino acids. The CDR3 DNA follows: TGTGCCAGCAGCCCCCCTACAGGGGGCCCTCCCTACGAGCAGTACTTC. Amino acid sequence: CASSPPTGGPPYEQYF.

This chain connects TRBV2 to TRBJ2-5; D is possibly TRBD2 (7 bases). V lost 4 bases and J 0 bases, leaving 15 bases between the germline ends. CDR1 SNHLY and CDR2 FYNNEI come from the germline V gene. This CDR3 contains 16 residues. The CDR3 nucleotides are TGTGCCAGCAGTGGCACAGGGAGGGGGTACCAAGAGACCCAGTACTTC. It specifies CASSGTGRGYQETQYF.

This chain links TRBV11-2 with TRBJ2-1; TRBD2 aligns across 9 bases. The V gene end was trimmed by 5 bases and the J gene end by 1 base; junction bases not matched to a gene: 3. CDR1 and CDR2 from the germline V gene are SGHAT and FQNNGV. The CDR3 extends over 15 amino acids. In DNA form, the CDR3 reads TGTGCCAGCAGCCCCAGCGGGGGGTCCTACAATGAGCAGTTCTTC. Encoded protein: CASSPSGGSYNEQFF.

This clone was observed a handful of times. The chain employs TRBV5-1 and TRBJ1-1; D perhaps matches TRBD1 (6 bases). Trimming stripped 0 bases from V and 3 bases from J, with 12 bases between. Germline CDR1 SGHRS, CDR2 YFSETQ. The CDR3 runs 15 residues. The CDR3 protein is CASSLARTEYTEAFF. The CDR3 DNA follows: TGCGCCAGCAGCTTGGCTCGGACAGAATACACTGAAGCTTTCTTT.

The chain is built from TRBV4-3 and TRBJ2-7; 8 nucleotides match TRBD2. J lost 4 bases, V lost 1 base, and 9 bases had no gene match. There are 16 residues in the CDR3. CDR1 and CDR2 (germline): LGHNA, YSLEER. The CDR3 DNA reads as TGCGCCAGCAGCCAAGGGAGGGGGACTAGGCGGTACGAGCAGTACTTC. This gives the protein CASSQGRGTRRYEQYF.

The rearrangement links TRBV7-9 to TRBJ2-1, with D perhaps TRBD2 (5 bases). Looked up from germline, CDR1 is SEHNR and CDR2 is FQNEAQ (reference sequence). The CDR3 is 15 residues long. The germline V and J ends were trimmed by 2 bases and 8 bases, with 16 bases remaining between them. CDR3 in amino acids: CASSLWNSGEHEQFF. The CDR3 region has the DNA TGTGCCAGCAGCTTATGGAACTCCGGGGAGCATGAGCAGTTCTTC.

The chain combines TRBV18 with TRBJ2-7; 8 bases map to TRBD1. Germline V gives CDR1 KGHSH, CDR2 LQKENI. The CDR3 contains 16 residues. V shed 3 bases, J shed 2 bases, and the junction held 9 bases outside the gene matches. CDR3 nucleotides: TGTGCCAGCTCACCTTCGAACAGGGGGTCTACCTACGAGCAGTACTTC. Its protein is CASSPSNRGSTYEQYF.

The chain is built from TRBV6-5 and TRBJ1-2; 11 positions match TRBD1. The CDR3 extends over 15 amino acids. Germline CDR1 is MNHEY and CDR2 is SVGAGI. Losses at the gene ends were 8 bases for V and 3 bases for J; bases not matched to a gene: 8. CDR3 protein: CASGTRDRGYYGYTF. DNA of the CDR3: TGTGCCAGCGGTACCCGGGACAGGGGGTACTATGGCTACACCTTC.